The 5 T cell receptor beta chains listed next were all sequenced from one sample in a study of cytomegalovirus exposure and HLA in healthy donors. TCRdb keeps only in-frame clones here, not all; method: immunoSEQ multiplex PCR. The repertoire holds more than 140,000 clones, about 89% seen once, with approximately 3.2% in the top ten. Material for sequencing was PBMCs. The receptors were sampled from a young woman in good health and CMV-seropositive.

The count of this clone is one. The chain has TRBV11-3 and TRBJ2-5, with D possibly TRBD1 on 5 matching bases. Per the germline V gene, CDR1 is SGHNT and CDR2 is YENEEA. The CDR3 covers 15 residues. Trimming shortened V by 2 bases and J by 4 bases, and 14 bases separated the two germline ends. The CDR3 region has the DNA TGTGCCAGCAGCTTACGTCGGCAGGGTGGAGAGACCCAGTACTTC. Protein product: CASSLRRQGGETQYF. Together with reference TRBV11-3 and TRBJ2-5, the CDR3 gives the full variable domain: EAGVVQSPRYKIIEKKQPVAFWCNPISGHNTLYWYLQNLGQGPELLIRYENEEAVDDSQLPKDRFSAERLKGVDSTLKIQPAELGDSAVYLCASSLRRQGGETQYFGPGTRLLVL.

V usage is TRBV5-1 and J usage is TRBJ2-2, with a weak D call TRBD1 (6 bases). V dropped 3 bases and J dropped 2 bases, with 8 bases sitting between them. The germline gives CDR1 SGHRS, CDR2 YFSETQ. The CDR3 is made up of 14 amino acids. In DNA, the CDR3 is TGCGCCAGCAGCTGGGACACCAACACCGGGGAGCTGTTTTTT. This codes for CASSWDTNTGELFF. The full variable domain, rest sourced from reference TRBV5-1 and TRBJ2-2, is KAGVTQTPRYLIKTRGQQVTLSCSPISGHRSVSWYQQTPGQGLQFLFEYFSETQRNKGNFPGRFSGRQFSNSRSEMNVSTLELGDSALYLCASSWDTNTGELFFGEGSRLTVL.

The chain joins TRBV4-3 to TRBJ2-3; D remains unclear. CDR3 length: 14 amino acids. Germline values: CDR1 LGHNA, CDR2 YSLEER. The V end lost 0 bases, the J end lost 2 bases, and 6 bases lay between the germline ends. CDR3 DNA sequence: TGCGCCAGCAGCCAAGATCCACACACAGATACGCAGTATTTT. Protein: CASSQDPHTDTQYF.

The rearrangement uses TRBV18 and TRBJ2-5; 9 bases map to TRBD1. This CDR3 contains 15 residues. Unmatched junction bases numbered 8, after V lost 4 bases and J lost 5 bases. CDR1 KGHSH and CDR2 LQKENI come from the germline V gene. CDR3 bases: TGTGCCAGCTCACTCCCGGGACAGGGAGCGGAGACCCAGTACTTC. Encoded protein: CASSLPGQGAETQYF.

The rearrangement links TRBV2 to TRBJ2-7; 12 positions match TRBD2. Germline CDR1 and CDR2: SNHLY and FYNNEI. Unmatched junction bases numbered 7, after V lost 6 bases and J lost 1 base. The CDR3 loop spans 16 amino acids. The CDR3 protein is CASRRTSGALSYEQYF. Written as DNA, the CDR3 is TGTGCCAGCAGACGGACTAGCGGGGCTCTTTCCTACGAGCAGTACTTC.